This entry lists 8 T cell receptor beta chains sequenced from one sample in a study of CD8+CD57+ T cells in acquired aplastic anemia (dated by TCRdb to between 2018 and 2020). Sequencing was performed on an Illumina HiSeq 2000. TCR beta VDJ combination and CDR3 sequence profiling used genomic DNA as the template. TCRdb took the public reads, trimmed them with fastp at Q25, ran MiXCR for clone calling and kept in-frame beta chains. Merged by CDR3 protein, the rows form single entries marked with the most common genes and DNA. The sample includes a few hundred thousand distinct CDR3 sequences, with roughly 50% observed a single time. The top ten constitute 6.5% to 10% of the sample. Sequenced sample: sorted CD4+, CD8+, or CD8+CD57+ T cells (not recorded which) from PBMCs. These receptor sequences come from a human donor with severe aplastic anemia or a healthy control (not recorded which).

J is TRBJ1-2 and V is TRBV10-3, with TRBD1 as a possible D gene (6 bases). Germline V gene lookup returns CDR1 ENHRY and CDR2 SYGVKD. This CDR3 spans 13 amino acids. The germline V and J ends were trimmed by 0 bases and 4 bases, with 6 bases remaining between them. The DNA for the CDR3 is TGTGCCATCAGTGAGTCGGACAGCTATGGCTACACCTTC. Encoded protein: CAISESDSYGYTF.

The V gene is TRBV7-8, the J gene TRBJ2-2, with 10 bases that match TRBD2. The V segment lost 1 base and the J segment 6 bases; nucleotides outside the gene matches: 2. The CDR3 totals 15 residues. Germline-derived CDR1 and CDR2 are SGHVS and FQNEAQ. CDR3 loop: CASSLDLAGAGELFF. DNA for the CDR3: TGTGCCAGCAGCTTAGACCTAGCGGGAGCCGGGGAGCTGTTTTTT.

The V and J genes are TRBV28 and TRBJ1-1, with D unresolved. The CDR3 consists of 13 residues. Trimming cost V 3 bases and J 5 bases, with 10 bases left between them. Germline V lookup: CDR1 MDHEN, CDR2 SYDVKM. The CDR3 coding sequence is TGTGCCAGCAGTTTCTCCGCGGGTACTGAAGCTTTCTTT. Its translation is CASSFSAGTEAFF.

This clonotype has a handful of counts. The J gene is TRBJ2-7, the V gene TRBV20-1; a weak D match, TRBD2 (5 bases). Trimming removed 0 bases from V and 5 bases from J, with 20 bases in between. The CDR3 is 16 residues long. CDR1 DFQATT and CDR2 SNEGSKA come from the germline V gene (reference sequence). This CDR3 is CSAREGLGSGNNEQYF. The CDR3 nucleotides are TGCAGTGCTAGAGAGGGTTTAGGGAGCGGAAACAACGAGCAGTACTTC.

The chain couples TRBV27 to TRBJ1-2; possibly TRBD1 for D (6 bases). CDR3 length: 13 amino acids. V lost 5 bases and J 7 bases, leaving 14 bases between the germline ends. CDR1 is MNHEY and CDR2 is SMNVEV in the germline V gene (reference sequence). DNA of the CDR3: TGTGCCAGCAGTACGAGGACAGTCCCTGGCTACACCTTC. Residues: CASSTRTVPGYTF.

This clonotype was seen a single time. The chain employs TRBV10-3 and TRBJ2-7, with a tentative D call TRBD1 (6 bases). Trimming removed 10 bases at V and 3 bases at J, with 19 bases between. The V gene's germline CDR1 is ENHRY and CDR2 SYGVKD. This CDR3 has 14 residues. CDR3 bases: TGTGCCAGCACTACAGGGAAGGTCGGCTACGAGCAGTACTTC. Translating gives CASTTGKVGYEQYF.

In this sample, this clonotype turned up once. The DNA is left out, because the CDR3 cannot be placed on it with certainty; the CDR3 is given as TCRdb lists it. The chain is built from TRBV5-4 and TRBJ2-7. With termini counted, the CDR3 has 19 amino acids. The germline CDR1 and CDR2 sequences are SGHNT and YYREEE (reference sequence). CDR3 amino acids: CASSLGGLGGYTFGVEQYF.

This clonotype was observed once. The chain couples TRBV19 to TRBJ1-6, with 7 bases lining up with TRBD1. J was trimmed by 6 bases and V by 3 bases; bases with no gene match: 8. The CDR3 covers 16 residues. Germline V lookup: CDR1 LNHDA, CDR2 SQIVND (reference sequence). CDR3 region: CASSIREGASNSPLHF. For the CDR3, the DNA is TGTGCCAGTAGTATCAGAGAGGGGGCAAGTAATTCACCCCTCCACTTT.